One sample yielded the 18 T cell receptor beta chains listed below, sequenced in a study of T cells in Graves' hyperthyroidism and ophthalmopathy. RNA transcripts were the template for amplifying TCR beta CDR3 regions. Primed by the HTBI set, a first-round RT-PCR was run on the TCR CDR3. From the multiplex PCR reads, TCRdb called clonotypes with MiXCR, one entry per CDR3 protein. This table holds approximately 610,000 distinct CDR3 sequences, roughly 14% found once. The sample was blood. The receptors were gathered from a woman aged 40 to 49 with Graves' ophthalmopathy.

This clonotype was seen repeatedly, ten times or more. The V and J genes are TRBV6-5 and TRBJ1-5; no definite D call. The CDR3 covers 13 residues. Trimming pared 0 bases from V and 8 bases from J, leaving 8 bases between. Germline values: CDR1 MNHEY, CDR2 SVGAGI. CDR3 loop: CASSYSMGKPQHF. The CDR3 region has the DNA TGTGCCAGCAGTTACTCGATGGGAAAGCCCCAGCATTTT.

In this sample, this clonotype turned up many times. The CDR3 DNA sequence: TGTGCCAGCAGTTCTGGTCTGACACCGAATAGCAATCAGCCCCAGCATTTT. Translation: CASSSGLTPNSNQPQHF. V gene TRBV6-5 combines with J gene TRBJ1-5; D is unclear. In germline, CDR1 is MNHEY, CDR2 SVGAGI. V shed 4 bases and J shed 0 bases, with 16 bases lying between them. This CDR3 is built from 17 residues.

This clonotype was detected ten times or more. The CDR3: CASSSQTGTEAFF. CDR3 bases: TGTGCCAGCAGCTCCCAGACTGGCACTGAAGCTTTCTTT. V and J are TRBV7-2 and TRBJ1-1; D remains unclear. V was clipped by 4 bases and J by 4 bases, with 10 bases between them. Germline V lookup: CDR1 SGHTA, CDR2 FQGNSA. The CDR3 length is 13 residues.

This clonotype came up a few times. The chain links TRBV5-4 to TRBJ2-3, with 7 bases matching TRBD1. This CDR3 is 16 amino acids long. Germline V lookup: CDR1 SGHNT, CDR2 YYREEE (reference sequence). V lost 3 bases, J lost 0 bases, and 7 bases stayed unmatched. This CDR3 reads CASSYLAGGSTDTQYF. CDR3 nucleotide sequence: TGTGCCAGCAGCTACCTCGCAGGGGGAAGCACAGATACGCAGTATTTT. Full variable domain (remainder filled in from reference TRBV5-4 and TRBJ2-3): ETGVTQSPTHLIKTRGQQVTLRCSSQSGHNTVSWYQQALGQGPQFIFQYYREEENGRGNFPPRFSGLQFPNYSSELNVNALELDDSALYLCASSYLAGGSTDTQYFGPGTRLTVL.

This clonotype was detected ten times or more. The chain combines TRBV28 with TRBJ1-5; 8 bases fit TRBD1. V lost 2 bases, J lost 5 bases, and 11 bases stayed unmatched. The CDR3 sequence is 17 residues long. Germline V lookup: CDR1 MDHEN, CDR2 SYDVKM. CDR3 protein: CASSLSLGAGGDQPQHF. DNA of the CDR3: TGTGCCAGCAGTTTAAGTCTCGGGGCAGGGGGCGATCAGCCCCAGCATTTT.

Many counts were recorded for this clonotype. The gene calls are TRBV2 and TRBJ2-7; TRBD2 is a possible D gene (7 bases). CDR1 SNHLY and CDR2 FYNNEI come from the germline V gene. V was cut by 4 bases and J by 6 bases, with 10 bases left in between. This CDR3 contains 12 residues. CDR3 residues: CASSVGGAEQYF. CDR3 coding DNA: TGTGCCAGCAGTGTTGGGGGGGCCGAGCAGTACTTC.

The chain uses TRBV27 and TRBJ2-1; 7 nucleotides match TRBD1. The germline V gene encodes CDR1 MNHEY and CDR2 SMNVEV (reference sequence). The CDR3 has 14 residues. V lost 8 bases, J lost 6 bases, and 10 bases stayed unmatched. This CDR3 reads CASRNPTGINEQFF. CDR3 DNA: TGTGCCAGCCGTAACCCGACAGGGATCAATGAGCAGTTCTTC.

This clonotype was recorded at least ten times. The chain recombines TRBV2 with TRBJ2-5, with D possibly TRBD2 on 5 matching bases. The ends were cut back, 7 bases at V and 7 bases at J, with 10 bases in the middle. The CDR3 covers 11 residues. The germline V gene has CDR1 SNHLY and CDR2 FYNNEI. DNA of the CDR3: TGTGCCAGCAATGGGGAGAGGACCCAGTACTTC. Its protein is CASNGERTQYF.

Ten or more counts support this clonotype. The rearrangement joins TRBV19 to TRBJ1-1; no clear D gene. V lost 3 bases, J lost 7 bases, and 6 bases lay in between. CDR1 is LNHDA and CDR2 is SQIVND in the germline V gene (reference sequence). The CDR3 is made up of 11 amino acids. The CDR3 region has the DNA TGTGCCAGTAGTATGGGGATTGAAGCTTTCTTT. It translates to CASSMGIEAFF.

This clonotype was seen a single time. The V and J genes are TRBV18 and TRBJ2-6; TRBD2 might be the D (5 bases). V was clipped by 0 bases and J by 4 bases, with 13 bases between them. This CDR3 is built from 17 residues. Per germline, CDR1 KGHSH and CDR2 LQKENI. CDR3 in amino acids: CASSPPNGVDGANVLTF. The CDR3 DNA is TGTGCCAGCTCACCACCGAACGGGGTCGACGGGGCCAACGTCCTGACTTTC.

The table lists this clonotype with many counts. The chain has TRBV6-1 and TRBJ1-5, with D unresolved. The V gene's germline CDR1 is MNHNS and CDR2 SASEGT. Trimming shortened V by 5 bases and J by 4 bases, and 15 bases separated the two germline ends. The CDR3 is made up of 15 amino acids. The CDR3 DNA follows: TGTGCCAGCAGTCCCGTTACCGCGGGGAATCAGCCCCAGCATTTT. Protein: CASSPVTAGNQPQHF.

This chain links TRBV28 with TRBJ1-1; no reliable D call. Between the trimmed V and J ends, which lost 8 bases and 3 bases, there was a span of 10 bases. This CDR3 has 12 residues. Germline V gives CDR1 MDHEN, CDR2 SYDVKM. The CDR3 DNA sequence: TGTGCCAGCGGTCCTAGGTACACTGAAGCTTTCTTT. Residues: CASGPRYTEAFF. Drawing the rest from reference TRBV28 and TRBJ1-1, the complete variable domain is DVKVTQSSRYLVKRTGEKVFLECVQDMDHENMFWYRQDPGLGLRLIYFSYDVKMKEKGDIPEGYSVSREKKERFSLILESASTNQTSMYLCASGPRYTEAFFGQGTRLTVV.

In its sample, this clonotype was seen many times. The gene calls are TRBV6-1 and TRBJ2-7, with 11 positions matching TRBD2. With V trimmed by 6 bases and J by 0 bases, 7 bases remained unmatched. Germline lookup yields CDR1 MNHNS and CDR2 SASEGT. The CDR3 contains 16 residues. The CDR3 DNA follows: TGTGCCAGCAGCAACGCCGGGACTAGCGGCTCCTACGAGCAGTACTTC. This gives the protein CASSNAGTSGSYEQYF.

This clonotype appeared many times. The rearrangement joins TRBV19 to TRBJ1-1; TRBD1 matches at 7 bases. Germline V lookup: CDR1 LNHDA, CDR2 SQIVND (reference sequence). Losses at the gene ends were 3 bases for V and 0 bases for J; bases not matched to a gene: 4. The CDR3 is made up of 15 amino acids. CDR3 bases: TGTGCCAGTAGTATGCAGGGACAGATGAACACTGAAGCTTTCTTT. Its protein product is CASSMQGQMNTEAFF.

The V gene is TRBV27, the J gene TRBJ2-5; 8 bases match TRBD2. The V segment lost 1 base and the J segment 5 bases; nucleotides outside the gene matches: 9. CDR1 is MNHEY, CDR2 SMNVEV, per germline (reference sequence). CDR3 size: 16 residues. The CDR3 is CASSLWRAGAPETQYF. The CDR3 bases are TGTGCCAGCAGTTTATGGCGAGCGGGAGCGCCGGAGACCCAGTACTTC.

This clonotype was recorded at least ten times. The CDR3 DNA reads as TGTGCCAGCAGCCTCCCAGGGGGCGCAACCGGGGCCAACGTCCTGACTTTC. It codes for CASSLPGGATGANVLTF. The chain combines TRBV11-1 with TRBJ2-6; TRBD1 matches at 8 bases. The CDR3 runs to 17 residues. With 5 bases clipped from V and 4 bases from J, the junction kept 10 bases outside the gene matches. Germline CDR1 SGHAT, CDR2 FQDESV (reference sequence).

This chain joins TRBV12-3 or TRBV12-4 and TRBJ2-4; 9 nucleotides line up with TRBD1. The junction had 6 bases not matched to a gene; V was cut back by 7 bases and J by 5 bases. CDR3 length: 14 residues. The CDR3: CASTNRQGENIQYF. The CDR3 DNA reads TGTGCCAGCACCAATCGACAGGGGGAAAACATTCAGTACTTC.

The sample holds many counts of this clonotype. One end of the junction varies from germline; a read error may be responsible. The chain joins TRBV28 to TRBJ2-2, with TRBD2 as a possible D gene (5 bases). The CDR3 is 13 amino acids. CDR1 and CDR2 from the germline V gene are MDHEN and SYDVKM. This chain's CDR3 is CASSDENTGELVF. The CDR3, as DNA: TGTGCCAGCAGTGATGAGAACACCGGGGAGCTGGTTTTT.